This TCR beta chain was sequenced in a study of T cell changes during pregnancy in multiple sclerosis. Sequenced by immunoSEQ multiplex PCR; TCRdb stores in-frame clones only, minus some. The sample carries approximately 89,000 clones, 90% to 95% recorded once. Trimming removed 5 bases from V and 7 bases from J; junction bases left unmatched: 10. Germline CDR1 is MNHNY and CDR2 is SVGAGI (reference sequence). CDR3 length: 15 residues. This chain uses TRBV6-6 with TRBJ2-1, with TRBD1 identical over 8 bases. The receptor's source is a female donor with multiple sclerosis, enrolled in a pregnancy study. The sample in question was peripheral blood, obtained in the third trimester of pregnancy. The CDR3 sequence: CASSIQGARGNEQFF. In DNA form, the CDR3 reads TGTGCCAGCAGTATCCAGGGGGCTAGAGGAAATGAGCAGTTCTTC.